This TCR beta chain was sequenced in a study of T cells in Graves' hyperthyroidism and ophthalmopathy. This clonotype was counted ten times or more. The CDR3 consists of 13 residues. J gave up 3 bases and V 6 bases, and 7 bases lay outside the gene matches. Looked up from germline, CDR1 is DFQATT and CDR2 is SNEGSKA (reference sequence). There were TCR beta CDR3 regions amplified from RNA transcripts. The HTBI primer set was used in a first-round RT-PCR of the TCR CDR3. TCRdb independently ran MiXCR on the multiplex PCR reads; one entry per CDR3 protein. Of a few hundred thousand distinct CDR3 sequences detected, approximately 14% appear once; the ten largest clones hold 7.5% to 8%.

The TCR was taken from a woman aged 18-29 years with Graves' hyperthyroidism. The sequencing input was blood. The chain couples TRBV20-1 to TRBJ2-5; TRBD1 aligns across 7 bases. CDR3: CSAQWTGEETQYF. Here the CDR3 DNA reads TGCAGTGCCCAATGGACAGGTGAAGAGACCCAGTACTTC.